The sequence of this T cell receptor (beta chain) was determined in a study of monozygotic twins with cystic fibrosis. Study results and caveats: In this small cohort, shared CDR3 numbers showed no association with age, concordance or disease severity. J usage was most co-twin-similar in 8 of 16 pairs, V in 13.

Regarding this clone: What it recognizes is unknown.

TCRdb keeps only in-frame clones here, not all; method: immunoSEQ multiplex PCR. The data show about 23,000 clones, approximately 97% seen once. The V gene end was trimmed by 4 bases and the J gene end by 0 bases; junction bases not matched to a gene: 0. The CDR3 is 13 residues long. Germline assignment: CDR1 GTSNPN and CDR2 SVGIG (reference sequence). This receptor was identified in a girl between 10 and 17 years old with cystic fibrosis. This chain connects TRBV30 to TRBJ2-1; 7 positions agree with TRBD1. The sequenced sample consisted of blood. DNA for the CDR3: TGTGCCTGGACAGGGGGCTCCTACAATGAGCAGTTCTTC. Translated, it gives CAWTGGSYNEQFF.